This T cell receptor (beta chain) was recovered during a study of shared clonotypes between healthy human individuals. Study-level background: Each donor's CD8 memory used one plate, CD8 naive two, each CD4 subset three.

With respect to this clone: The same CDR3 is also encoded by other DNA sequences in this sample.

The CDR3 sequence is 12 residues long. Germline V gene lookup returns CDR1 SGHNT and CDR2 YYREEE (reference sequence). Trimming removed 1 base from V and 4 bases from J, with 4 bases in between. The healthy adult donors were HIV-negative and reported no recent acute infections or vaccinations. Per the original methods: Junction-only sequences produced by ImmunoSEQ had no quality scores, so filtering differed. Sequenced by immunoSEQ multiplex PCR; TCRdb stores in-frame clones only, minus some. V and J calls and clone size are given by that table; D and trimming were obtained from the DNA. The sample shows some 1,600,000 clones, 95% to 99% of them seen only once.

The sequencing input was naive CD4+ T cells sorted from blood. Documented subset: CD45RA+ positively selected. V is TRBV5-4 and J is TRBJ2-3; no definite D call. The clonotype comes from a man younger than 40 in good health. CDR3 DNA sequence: TGTGCCAGCAGCTTGATAGCAGATACGCAGTATTTT. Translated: CASSLIADTQYF.